This T cell receptor beta chain was recovered during a study of CD8+ T cells in alopecia areata. The wider study: A 6-month off-drug phase came after tofacitinib, which had lasted 6 to 18 months.

Sequencing used cDNA as its template, made by extracting RNA and reverse transcribing it. Sequencing was performed with immunoSEQ multiplex PCR; in TCRdb, only in-frame clones are kept and a portion is missing. This table holds some 150,000 clones, approximately 70% found once. Researchers took lesional scalp punch biopsies and peripheral blood from people who were alopecia areata patients. Cell sorting was applied to PBMCs, and CD4+ and CD8+ T cells were collected. This CDR3 is built from 12 residues. V was cut by 3 bases and J by 8 bases, with 9 bases left in between. CDR1 SGDLS and CDR2 YYNGEE come from the germline V gene. Concerning this clone itself: The antigen is unknown.

Broader study findings: Lesional scalp, especially alopecia totalis/universalis, showed higher clonality than normal scalp.

V gene TRBV9 combines with J gene TRBJ2-1; D is uncertain. The TCR sequence derives from a human donor with alopecia areata. Here the sequenced sample was CD8+ T cells sorted from blood, taken at week 0. The CDR3 is CASSGGLDEQFF. CDR3 nucleotide sequence: TGTGCCAGCAGCGGGGGATTGGATGAGCAGTTCTTC.